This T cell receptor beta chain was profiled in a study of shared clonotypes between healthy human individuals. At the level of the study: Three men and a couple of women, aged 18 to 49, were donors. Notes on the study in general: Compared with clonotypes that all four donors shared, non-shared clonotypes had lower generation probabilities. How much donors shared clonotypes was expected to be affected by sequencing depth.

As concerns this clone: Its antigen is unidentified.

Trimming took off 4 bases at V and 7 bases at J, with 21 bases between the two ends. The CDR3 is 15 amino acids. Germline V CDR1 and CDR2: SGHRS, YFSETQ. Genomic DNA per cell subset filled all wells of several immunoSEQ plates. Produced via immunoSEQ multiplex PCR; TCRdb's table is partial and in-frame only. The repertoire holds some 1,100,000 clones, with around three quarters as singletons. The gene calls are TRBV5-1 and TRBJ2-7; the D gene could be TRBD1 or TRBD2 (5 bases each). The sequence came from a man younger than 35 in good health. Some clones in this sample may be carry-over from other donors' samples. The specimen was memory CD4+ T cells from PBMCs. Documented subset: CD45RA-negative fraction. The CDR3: CASSAGGGALVEQYF. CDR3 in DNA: TGCGCCAGCAGCGCGGGCGGTGGGGCACTCGTGGAGCAGTACTTC.